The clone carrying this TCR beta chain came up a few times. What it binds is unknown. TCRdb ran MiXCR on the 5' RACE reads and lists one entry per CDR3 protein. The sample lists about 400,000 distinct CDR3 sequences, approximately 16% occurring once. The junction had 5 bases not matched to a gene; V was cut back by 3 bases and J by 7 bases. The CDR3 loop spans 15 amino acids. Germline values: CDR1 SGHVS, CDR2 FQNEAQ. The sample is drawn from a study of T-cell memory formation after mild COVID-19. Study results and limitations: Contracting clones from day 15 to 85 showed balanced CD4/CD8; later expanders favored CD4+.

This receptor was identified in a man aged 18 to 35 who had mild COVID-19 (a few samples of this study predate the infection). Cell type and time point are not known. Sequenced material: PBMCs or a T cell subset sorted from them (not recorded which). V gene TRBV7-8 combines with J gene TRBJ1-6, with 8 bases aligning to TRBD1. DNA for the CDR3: TGTGCCAGCAGCTTGTCGACAGGGGTGAATTCACCCCTCCACTTT. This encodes CASSLSTGVNSPLHF.